This TCR beta chain was captured in a study of cytotoxic CD8 clonotypes in ibrutinib-treated CLL. The CDR3 spans 14 residues. Germline V gene sequence: CDR1 SEHNR, CDR2 FQNEAQ (reference sequence). Between the trimmed V and J ends, which lost 5 bases and 2 bases, there was a span of 12 bases. Clones were sequenced by immunoSEQ multiplex PCR, and TCRdb holds only the in-frame ones, with some missing. The sample has some 100,000 clones, about 53% seen once. Source: PBMCs, taken after 24 months of ibrutinib treatment. The origin of this receptor is a human donor with chronic lymphocytic leukemia. This rearrangement joins TRBV7-9 to TRBJ1-1, with D unresolved. Here the CDR3 reads CASSPATVNTEAFF. In nucleotides, the CDR3 is TGTGCCAGCAGCCCAGCTACAGTTAACACTGAAGCTTTCTTT.